These 24 T cell receptor beta chains came from one sample sequenced in a study of low-dose radiotherapy and immunotherapy resistance in tumors (dated by TCRdb to the early 2020s). Sequencing was carried out with an Illumina HiSeq 2500. TCRs were amplified with Phusion for around 20 PCR cycles, with a constant-region primer paired with the adapter attached to the V primers. TCRdb trimmed public reads at Q25 via fastp, called clones via MiXCR and kept in-frame beta chains. Identical CDR3 protein sequences are pooled into one entry, listed with their most common genes and DNA. The sample includes about 52,000 distinct CDR3 sequences, with approximately 35% observed a single time. The ten top clones hold approximately 7.6% of the sample. The time point label on this specimen signifies: after trial treatment. The treatment or condition tag for this specimen amounts to: LDRT plus nivolumab, ipilimumab, low-dose cyclophosphamide and aspirin (RACIN trial).

The starting material was PBMCs, obtained after low-dose radiotherapy plus immunotherapy. These receptor sequences come from a male donor with rectosigmoid adenocarcinoma.

This clonotype was observed many times. The chain links TRBV27 to TRBJ1-6; D may be TRBD1 (5 bases). Deletions cut 4 bases from V and 6 bases from J, with 10 bases between. The CDR3 spans 14 residues. Germline V gene data show CDR1 as MNHEY and CDR2 as SMNVEV (reference sequence). Written as DNA, the CDR3 is TGTGCCAGCAGTTCTTCAGGGTTTAATTCACCCCTCCACTTT. Translation gives CASSSSGFNSPLHF.

This clonotype was seen many times. This chain connects TRBV21-1 to TRBJ2-7; the table gives TRBD2 as D, unverified against the DNA. TRBV21-1 counts as a pseudogene. This CDR3 contains 12 residues. The CDR3: CASKGLVWEQYF. DNA for the CDR3: TGTGCCAGCAAGGGGCTAGTTTGGGAGCAGTACTTC.

The gene calls are TRBV6-8 and TRBJ1-5, with D maybe TRBD1 (5 bases). Trimming removed 6 bases from V and 4 bases from J, with 13 bases in between. Germline V gene lookup returns CDR1 MNHGY and CDR2 SAAAGT. This CDR3 spans 14 amino acids. CDR3 region: CASRPDSTNQPQHF. CDR3 DNA: TGTGCCAGCAGGCCTGACAGTACTAATCAGCCCCAGCATTTT.

Many counts were recorded for this clonotype. The chain combines TRBV7-9 with TRBJ1-2; D uncertain. The germline CDR1 and CDR2 sequences are SEHNR and FQNEAQ (reference sequence). V lost 8 bases to trimming and J lost 0 bases, with 7 bases between them. The CDR3 runs to 12 residues. The CDR3, as DNA: TGTGCCAGCCAGCCGGCTAACTATGGCTACACCTTC. Encoded protein: CASQPANYGYTF.

This clonotype was detected many times. This chain uses TRBV7-9 with TRBJ2-2, with 13 bases that match TRBD2. The trim removed 5 bases at V and 4 bases at J, leaving 4 bases unmatched. The CDR3 is made up of 16 amino acids. Per the germline V gene, CDR1 is SEHNR and CDR2 is FQNEAQ (reference sequence). In DNA, the CDR3 is TGTGCCAGCAGCATAACTAGCGGGAGGGCCACCGGGGAGCTGTTTTTT. Its translation: CASSITSGRATGELFF.

In nucleotides, the CDR3 is TGCAGCGTTCACTCCCGAGACAGGTTAGGTGGCTACACCTTC. Its translation is CSVHSRDRLGGYTF. The chain recombines TRBV29-1 with TRBJ1-2, with a possible D match to TRBD1 (6 bases). Trimming left V 5 bases short and J 7 bases short, with 20 bases between. The germline V gene has CDR1 SQVTM and CDR2 ANQGSEA. The CDR3 sequence is 14 residues long.

In its sample, this clonotype was seen many times. This sequence joins TRBV12-5 and TRBJ2-7, with TRBD1 as a possible D gene (6 bases). The CDR3 is made up of 15 amino acids. The germline V gene has CDR1 LGHNT and CDR2 FRNRAP. The V and J ends lost 6 bases and 1 base respectively, with 16 bases between them. The CDR3 region is CASGLGQYGSYEQYF. CDR3 bases: TGTGCTAGTGGCCTCGGACAGTATGGGTCCTACGAGCAGTACTTC.

This chain connects TRBV19 to TRBJ1-1; TRBD1 is a possible D gene (6 bases). Germline V gives CDR1 LNHDA, CDR2 SQIVND (reference sequence). CDR3 length equals 13 residues. Trimming removed 10 bases at V and 2 bases at J, with 14 bases between. CDR3 in DNA: TGTGCCACCCACAGGGAAGGAAACACTGAAGCTTTCTTT. Translated: CATHREGNTEAFF.

Of note for this clonotype: Since a far larger clone is one base different, this is likely a read error. J is TRBJ1-3 and V is TRBV26; the table's D call, TRBD1, has no DNA check behind it. TRBV26 is annotated as a pseudogene. CDR3 length: 14 amino acids. The CDR3 sequence: CVCNGASSGNTIYF. The CDR3 DNA reads TGTGTCTGCAATGGGGCATCCTCTGGAAACACCATATATTTT.

In its sample, this clonotype was seen many times. Its ends do not fully match the called genes, so a read error is possible. CDR3: CASTLLGSGGSNEQFF. The CDR3, as DNA: TGTGCCAGCACCTTATTAGGTAGCGGGGGGAGTAATGAGCAGTTCTTC. The chain links TRBV7-6 to TRBJ2-1; 10 bases align to TRBD2. This CDR3 region has 16 residues. Germline V lookup: CDR1 SGHVS, CDR2 FNYEAQ.

This clonotype was counted many times. The chain carries TRBV5-1 and TRBJ2-2, with 14 bases fitting TRBD2. CDR1 is SGHRS, CDR2 YFSETQ, per germline. Trimming cost V 4 bases and J 1 base; bases outside gene matches: 3. The CDR3 has 17 residues. Here the CDR3 reads CASSPGTSGRNTGELFF. In DNA form, the CDR3 reads TGCGCCAGCAGCCCAGGGACTAGCGGGAGGAACACCGGGGAGCTGTTTTTT.

In its sample, this clonotype was seen many times. This chain connects TRBV28 to TRBJ1-2; D remains ambiguous. This CDR3 has 13 amino acids. Per the germline V gene, CDR1 is MDHEN and CDR2 is SYDVKM. V dropped 5 bases and J dropped 5 bases, with 12 bases sitting between them. The DNA for the CDR3 is TGTGCCAGCAGTGCCTACTCTGGATATGGCTACACCTTC. It translates to CASSAYSGYGYTF.

A word on this clonotype: A read error may account for a junction end that differs from germline. The genes are TRBV24-1 and TRBJ2-1; D perhaps matches TRBD2 (6 bases). This CDR3 has 19 amino acids. Germline V lookup: CDR1 KGHDR, CDR2 SFDVKD. The CDR3 region has the DNA TGTGCCACCAGTGATTTGCCGGGTTCTAGCGAAATTGTCTACAATGTGCAGTTCTTC. Translation: CATSDLPGSSEIVYNVQFF.

The chain has TRBV28 and TRBJ2-7, with TRBD1 as a possible D gene (6 bases). Germline CDR1 reads MDHEN; CDR2 reads SYDVKM. Between the trimmed V and J ends, which lost 4 bases and 6 bases, there was a span of 13 bases. CDR3 length: 13 amino acids. CDR3 loop: CASSSTGSLEQYF. The DNA for the CDR3 is TGTGCCAGCAGTTCGACAGGTTCTCTCGAGCAGTACTTC. Full variable domain (remainder filled in from reference TRBV28 and TRBJ2-7): DVKVTQSSRYLVKRTGEKVFLECVQDMDHENMFWYRQDPGLGLRLIYFSYDVKMKEKGDIPEGYSVSREKKERFSLILESASTNQTSMYLCASSSTGSLEQYFGPGTRLTVT.

This clonotype was found many times. V usage is TRBV27 and J usage is TRBJ2-5; 9 bases are shared with TRBD2. The CDR3 totals 18 residues. Losses at the gene ends were 2 bases for V and 0 bases for J; bases not matched to a gene: 10. Germline CDR1 is MNHEY and CDR2 is SMNVEV (reference sequence). CDR3: CASSLRVAGEGYQETQYF. The DNA for the CDR3 is TGTGCCAGCAGTTTAAGAGTAGCGGGAGAGGGGTACCAAGAGACCCAGTACTTC.

Worth noting for this clonotype: The final CDR3 position lacks the conserved phenylalanine or tryptophan, pointing to a likely read error. CDR3 residues: CASSLDRGGRAYNEQFL. DNA of the CDR3: TGTGCCAGCAGCTTGGATCGGGGCGGGAGGGCCTACAATGAGCAGTTCCTC. The chain is built from TRBV7-2 and TRBJ2-1, with 9 bases aligning to TRBD2. V trimming: 3 bases; J trimming: 2 bases; junction bases outside the gene matches: 8. CDR1 SGHTA and CDR2 FQGNSA come from the germline V gene. This CDR3 has 17 amino acids.

The gene calls are TRBV7-9 and TRBJ1-2, with 7 bases identical to TRBD1. The V and J ends lost 5 bases and 2 bases, in that order; junction bases with no gene match: 5. The CDR3 extends over 14 amino acids. Germline V gene sequence: CDR1 SEHNR, CDR2 FQNEAQ (reference sequence). The CDR3, as DNA: TGTGCCAGCAGCCCTACAGGGGAAAACTATGGCTACACCTTC. Translating it yields CASSPTGENYGYTF.

This rearrangement joins TRBV2 to TRBJ2-7; 7 bases agree with TRBD2. Germline CDR1 and CDR2: SNHLY and FYNNEI. The CDR3 sequence is 13 residues long. The V and J ends lost 6 bases and 0 bases, in that order; junction bases with no gene match: 2. The CDR3 sequence is CASRAGDSYEQYF. The DNA for the CDR3 is TGTGCCAGCAGGGCGGGGGACTCCTACGAGCAGTACTTC.

This clonotype has a count of ten or more. The chain combines TRBV7-9 with TRBJ2-3; TRBD1 matches 8 bases. This CDR3 spans 15 amino acids. Losses at the gene ends were 3 bases for V and 2 bases for J; bases not matched to a gene: 4. Germline CDR1 SEHNR, CDR2 FQNEAQ (reference sequence). The chain's CDR3 is CASSLTGEVTDTQYF. DNA for the CDR3: TGTGCCAGCAGCTTGACAGGGGAGGTCACAGATACGCAGTATTTT.

The chain combines TRBV29-1 with TRBJ2-3; 7 bases map to TRBD1. The CDR3 has 13 amino acids. The J segment lost 0 bases and the V segment lost 8 bases, leaving 5 bases of the junction unmatched. Germline CDR1 is SQVTM and CDR2 is ANQGSEA. CDR3 coding DNA: TGCAGCCACAACAGGGGAAGCACAGATACGCAGTATTTT. Encoded protein: CSHNRGSTDTQYF.

The chain is built from TRBV5-6 and TRBJ2-5; TRBD1 is a possible D gene (5 bases). Germline V gene lookup returns CDR1 SGHDT and CDR2 YYEEEE. The CDR3 runs 15 residues. Trimming cost V 2 bases and J 1 base, with 12 bases left between them. The CDR3 region is CASSFRAAVQETQYF. DNA for the CDR3: TGTGCCAGCAGCTTCAGGGCGGCCGTCCAAGAGACCCAGTACTTC.

As concerns this clonotype: A far larger clone is off by one base, so a read error is likely. This rearrangement joins TRBV6-8 to TRBJ2-3; the match to TRBD2 covers 14 bases. Germline V gene data show CDR1 as MNHGY and CDR2 as SAAAGT. The CDR3 consists of 20 residues. The CDR3 region is CASSYPTSGGVISSTNTQYF. In DNA, the CDR3 is TGTGCCAGCAGTTACCCGACTAGCGGGGGGGTGATATCTAGCACAAATACGCAGTATTTT.

This clonotype was detected only once. J is TRBJ2-2 and V is TRBV5-4; 7 nucleotides align to TRBD2. The CDR3 spans 14 residues. Trimming removed 4 bases from V and 4 bases from J; junction bases left unmatched: 4. Germline CDR1 and CDR2: SGHNT and YYREEE (reference sequence). The CDR3 loop reads CASSTGLTTGELFF. The CDR3 DNA reads as TGTGCCAGCAGCACGGGACTAACCACCGGGGAGCTGTTTTTT. Filled out from reference TRBV5-4 and TRBJ2-2, the complete variable domain reads ETGVTQSPTHLIKTRGQQVTLRCSSQSGHNTVSWYQQALGQGPQFIFQYYREEENGRGNFPPRFSGLQFPNYSSELNVNALELDDSALYLCASSTGLTTGELFFGEGSRLTVL.

This clonotype occurred once. This rearrangement joins TRBV27 to TRBJ2-7; TRBD1 matches 8 bases. This CDR3 spans 17 amino acids. J gave up 4 bases and V 5 bases, and 16 bases lay outside the gene matches. CDR1 and CDR2 from the germline V gene are MNHEY and SMNVEV (reference sequence). CDR3 DNA sequence: TGTGCCAGCAGTCACCGAGGGACAGGATCTATTCTATACGAGCAGTACTTC. Protein product: CASSHRGTGSILYEQYF.